Included here is one T cell receptor (beta chain) sequence, with context. Its antigen specificity is not known. At one end the junction does not follow the germline gene, possibly because of a read error. CDR1 is given as SQVTM and CDR2 as ANQGSEA, both from the germline V gene. Its CDR3 holds 13 amino acids, cysteine through phenylalanine. The sequence is cut down to CDR3 DNA, 39 bases in frame from base 1. The trial excluded patients who had a history of autoimmune disease or who were on systemic immunosuppression. In every dose cohort, peripheral blood was drawn for TCR sequencing at baseline, cycle 4 day 1, and cycle 7 day 1. The samples were taken from a phase I, first-in-human, multicenter, open-label dose-escalation trial of ivuxolimab. The trial enrolled adults with locally advanced or metastatic head and neck squamous cell, hepatocellular, melanoma or renal cell carcinoma. Before TCR sequencing, CD4+ T cells and CD8+ T cells from peripheral blood were sorted into separate populations.

The data originate from a study of OX40 agonist ivuxolimab in advanced cancers. Concerning the study at large: Ivuxolimab was a fully human IgG2 agonistic monoclonal antibody targeting the costimulatory receptor OX40 (CD134). Intravenous ivuxolimab was administered to patients every 2 weeks at six dose levels: 0.01, 0.1, 0.3, 1.5, 3 and 10 mg/kg. Of the approximately 50 patients in dose escalation, around 20 had hepatocellular carcinoma, some 15 had melanoma, 9 had renal cell carcinoma and 9 had head and neck cancer. The dose-escalation cohort was 82.7% male with a mean age of about 60 years, ranging from roughly 23 to 85. Patients were allowed to have had prior anti-PD-1, anti-PD-L1 or anti-CTLA-4 therapy, and 40% of the dose-escalation patients had been treated with checkpoint inhibitors. Partial responses occurred in three dose-escalation patients: two with cutaneous melanoma and one with hepatocellular carcinoma. Peripheral TCRbeta sequencing aimed to test whether ivuxolimab altered TCR sequence diversity and caused clonal T-cell expansion. The paper covers the monotherapy dose-escalation part of the phase I ivuxolimab trial, which included N of about 50 patients. General findings and caveats noted by the study authors: The antigen specificity of the clonally expanded peripheral T cells was not determined. At doses of 0.1 to 3.0 mg/kg, clonal expansion of both CD4+ and CD8+ T cells in blood was seen between baseline and week 6. On average, CD8+ T cells showed more expanded clones than CD4+ T cells after ivuxolimab. Low levels of normalized T-cell clonal expansion were also seen in some patients who did not respond. In the 0.1-3.0 mg/kg groups, partial responders were among the patients with the lowest normalized peripheral clonal expansion, particularly in CD8+ T cells.

To sequence the TCRbeta CDR3 region, genomic DNA was isolated from the sorted cells. TCRbeta CDR3 regions were sequenced using the immunoSEQ Assay. Held by TCRdb, this immuneACCESS table contains in-frame sequences only and omits some clones. Under half of the omission traces to an unresolved V gene where checked; the cause of the rest is unknown. The sample table records about 90,000 clones; around 91% of these occur just once. The ten biggest clones cover roughly 0.15% of the sample. The sequencing used CD4+ or CD8+ T cells sorted from blood, collected in a trial of the OX40 agonist ivuxolimab. The TCR was taken from an adult with an advanced solid tumor such as melanoma, head and neck, liver or kidney cancer. The chain was built from TRBV29-1 and TRBJ2-5; confidence is insufficient to name the D gene. The CDR3 is CSVQKGFQENQYF. The bases read TGCAGCGTCCAAAAGGGCTTCCAAGAGAACCAGTACTTC. With all but the CDR3 taken from the reference TRBV29-1 and TRBJ2-5 genes, the full variable domain is: SAVISQKPSRDICQRGTSLTIQCQVDSQVTMMFWYRQQPGQSLTLIATANQGSEATYESGFVIDKFPISRPNLTFSTLTVSNMSPEDSSIYLCSVQKGFQENQYFGPGTRLLVL.